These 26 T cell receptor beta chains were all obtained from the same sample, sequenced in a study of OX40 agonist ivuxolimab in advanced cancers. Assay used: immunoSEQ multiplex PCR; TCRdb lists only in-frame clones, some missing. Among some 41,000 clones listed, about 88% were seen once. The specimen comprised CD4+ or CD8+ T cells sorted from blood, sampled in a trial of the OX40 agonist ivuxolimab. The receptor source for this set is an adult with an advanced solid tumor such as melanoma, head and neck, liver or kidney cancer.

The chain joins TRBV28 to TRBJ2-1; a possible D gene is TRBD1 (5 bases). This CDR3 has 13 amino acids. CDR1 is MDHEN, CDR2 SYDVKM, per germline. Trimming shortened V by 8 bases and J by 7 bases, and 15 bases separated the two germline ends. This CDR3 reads CASGAPPTNEQFF. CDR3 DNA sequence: TGTGCCAGCGGGGCCCCGCCGACGAATGAGCAGTTCTTC.

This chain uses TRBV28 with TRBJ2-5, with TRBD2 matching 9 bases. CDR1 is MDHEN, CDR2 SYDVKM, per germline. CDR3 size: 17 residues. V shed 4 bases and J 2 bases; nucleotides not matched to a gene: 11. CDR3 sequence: CASSYPRLAETQETQYF. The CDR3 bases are TGTGCCAGCAGTTACCCACGACTAGCGGAGACTCAAGAGACCCAGTACTTC.

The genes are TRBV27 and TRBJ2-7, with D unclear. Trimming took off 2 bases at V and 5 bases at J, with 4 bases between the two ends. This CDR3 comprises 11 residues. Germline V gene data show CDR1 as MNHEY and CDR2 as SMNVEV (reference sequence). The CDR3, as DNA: TGTGCCAGCAGTTTACGGAACGAGCAGTACTTC. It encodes CASSLRNEQYF.

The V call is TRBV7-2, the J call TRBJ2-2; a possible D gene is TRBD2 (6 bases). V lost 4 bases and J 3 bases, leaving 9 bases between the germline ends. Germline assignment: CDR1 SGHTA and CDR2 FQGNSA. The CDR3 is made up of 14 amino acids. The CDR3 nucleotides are TGTGCCAGCAGCTCGGGACTCTACACCGGGGAGCTGTTTTTT. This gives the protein CASSSGLYTGELFF. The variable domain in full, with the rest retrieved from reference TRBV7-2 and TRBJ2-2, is GAGVSQSPSNKVTEKGKDVELRCDPISGHTALYWYRQSLGQGLEFLIYFQGNSAPDKSGLPSDRFSAERTGGSVSTLTIQRTQQEDSAVYLCASSSGLYTGELFFGEGSRLTVL.

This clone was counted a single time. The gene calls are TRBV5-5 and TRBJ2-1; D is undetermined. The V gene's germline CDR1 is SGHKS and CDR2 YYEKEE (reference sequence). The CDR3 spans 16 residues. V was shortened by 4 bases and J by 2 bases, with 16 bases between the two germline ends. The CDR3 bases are TGTGCCAGCAGCACCCACACCGGGCAGGCCTACAATGAGCAGTTCTTC. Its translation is CASSTHTGQAYNEQFF. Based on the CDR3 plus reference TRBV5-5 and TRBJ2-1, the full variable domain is DAGVTQSPTHLIKTRGQQVTLRCSPISGHKSVSWYQQVLGQGPQFIFQYYEKEERGRGNFPDRFSARQFPNYSSELNVNALLLGDSALYLCASSTHTGQAYNEQFFGPGTRLTVL.

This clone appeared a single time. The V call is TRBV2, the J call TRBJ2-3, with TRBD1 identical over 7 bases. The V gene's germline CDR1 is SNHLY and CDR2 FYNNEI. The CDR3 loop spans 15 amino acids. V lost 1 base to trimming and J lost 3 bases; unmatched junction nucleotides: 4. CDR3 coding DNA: TGTGCCAGCAGTGAAGACAGGGGCTATACAGATACGCAGTATTTT. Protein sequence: CASSEDRGYTDTQYF.

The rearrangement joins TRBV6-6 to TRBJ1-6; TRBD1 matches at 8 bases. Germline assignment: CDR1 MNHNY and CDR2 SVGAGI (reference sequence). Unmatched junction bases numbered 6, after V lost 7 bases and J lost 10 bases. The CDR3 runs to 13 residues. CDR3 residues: CASTQGAGSPLHF. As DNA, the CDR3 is TGTGCCAGCACCCAGGGGGCCGGGTCACCCCTCCACTTT.

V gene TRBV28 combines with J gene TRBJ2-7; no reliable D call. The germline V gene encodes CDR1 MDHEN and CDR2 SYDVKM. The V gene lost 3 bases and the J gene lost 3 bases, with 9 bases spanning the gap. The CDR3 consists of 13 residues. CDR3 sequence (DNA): TGTGCCAGCAGTTTTGGTCCCATCTACGAGCAGTACTTC. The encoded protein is CASSFGPIYEQYF.

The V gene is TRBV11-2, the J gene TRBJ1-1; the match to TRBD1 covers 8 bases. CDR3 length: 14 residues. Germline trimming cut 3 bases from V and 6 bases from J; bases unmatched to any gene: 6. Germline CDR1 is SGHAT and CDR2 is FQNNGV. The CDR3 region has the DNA TGTGCCAGCAGCTTTGGACAGGGAGGGGCTGAAGCTTTCTTT. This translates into CASSFGQGGAEAFF.

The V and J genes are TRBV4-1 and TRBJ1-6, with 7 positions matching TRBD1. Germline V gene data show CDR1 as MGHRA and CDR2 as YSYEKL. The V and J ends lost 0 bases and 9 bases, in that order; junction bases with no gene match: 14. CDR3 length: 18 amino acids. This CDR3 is CASSQESAGRHRGSPLHF. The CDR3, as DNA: TGCGCCAGCAGCCAAGAGTCGGCAGGGAGGCACAGGGGTTCACCCCTCCACTTT.

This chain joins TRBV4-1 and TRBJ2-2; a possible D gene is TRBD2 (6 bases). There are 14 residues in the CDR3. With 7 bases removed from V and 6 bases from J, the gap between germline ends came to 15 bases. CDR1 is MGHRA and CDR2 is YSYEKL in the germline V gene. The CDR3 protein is CASNRQRESGELFF. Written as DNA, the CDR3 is TGCGCCAGCAACCGTCAACGGGAGTCCGGGGAGCTGTTTTTT.

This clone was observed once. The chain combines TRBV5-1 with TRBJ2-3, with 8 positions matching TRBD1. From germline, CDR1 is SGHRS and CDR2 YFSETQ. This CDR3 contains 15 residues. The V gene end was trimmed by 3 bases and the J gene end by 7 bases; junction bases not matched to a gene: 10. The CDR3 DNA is TGCGCCAGCAGCTCAGCTTTGACAGGGGAATATACGCAGTATTTT. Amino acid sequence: CASSSALTGEYTQYF.

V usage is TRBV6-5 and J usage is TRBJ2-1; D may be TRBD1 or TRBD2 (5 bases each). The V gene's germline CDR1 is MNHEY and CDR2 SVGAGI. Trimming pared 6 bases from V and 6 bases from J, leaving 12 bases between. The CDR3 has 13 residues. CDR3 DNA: TGTGCCAGCAGCCGGGACGGAATCAATGAGCAGTTCTTC. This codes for CASSRDGINEQFF.

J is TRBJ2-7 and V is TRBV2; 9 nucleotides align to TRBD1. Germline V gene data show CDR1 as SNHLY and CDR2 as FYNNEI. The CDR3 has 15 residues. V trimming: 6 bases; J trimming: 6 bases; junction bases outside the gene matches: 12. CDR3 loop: CASSPLGTGTCEQYF. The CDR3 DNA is TGTGCCAGCAGCCCACTCGGGACAGGGACCTGCGAGCAGTACTTC.

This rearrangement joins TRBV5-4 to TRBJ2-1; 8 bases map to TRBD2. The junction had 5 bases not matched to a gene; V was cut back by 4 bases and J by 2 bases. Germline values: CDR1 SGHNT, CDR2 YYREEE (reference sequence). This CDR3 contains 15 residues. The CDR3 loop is CASSPGGDPYNEQFF. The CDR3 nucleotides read TGTGCCAGCAGCCCGGGAGGGGACCCCTACAATGAGCAGTTCTTC.

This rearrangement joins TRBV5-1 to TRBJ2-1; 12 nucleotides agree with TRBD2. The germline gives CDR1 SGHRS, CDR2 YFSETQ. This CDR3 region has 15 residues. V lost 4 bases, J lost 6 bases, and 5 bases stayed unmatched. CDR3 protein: CASSITSGRSNEQFF. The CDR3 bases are TGCGCCAGCAGCATCACTAGCGGGAGGTCCAATGAGCAGTTCTTC. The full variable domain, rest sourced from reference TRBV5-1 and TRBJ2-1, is KAGVTQTPRYLIKTRGQQVTLSCSPISGHRSVSWYQQTPGQGLQFLFEYFSETQRNKGNFPGRFSGRQFSNSRSEMNVSTLELGDSALYLCASSITSGRSNEQFFGPGTRLTVL.

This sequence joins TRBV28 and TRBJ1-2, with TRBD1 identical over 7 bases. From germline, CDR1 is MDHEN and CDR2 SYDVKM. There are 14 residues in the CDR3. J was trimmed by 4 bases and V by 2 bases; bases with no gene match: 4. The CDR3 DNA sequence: TGTGCCAGCAGTTTAAGACAGGGAACCTATGGCTACACCTTC. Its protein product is CASSLRQGTYGYTF.

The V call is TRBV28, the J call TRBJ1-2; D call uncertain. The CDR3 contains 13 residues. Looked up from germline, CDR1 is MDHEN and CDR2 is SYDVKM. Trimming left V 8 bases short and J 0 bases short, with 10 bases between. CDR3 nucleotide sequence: TGTGCCAGCTATCGTCGTACTAACTATGGCTACACCTTC. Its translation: CASYRRTNYGYTF.

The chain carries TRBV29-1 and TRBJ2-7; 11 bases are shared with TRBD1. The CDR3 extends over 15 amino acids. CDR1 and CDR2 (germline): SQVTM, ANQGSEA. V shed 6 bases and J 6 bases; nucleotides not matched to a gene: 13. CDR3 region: CSVVPGQGVWGEQYF. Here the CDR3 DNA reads TGCAGCGTGGTACCGGGACAGGGGGTTTGGGGCGAGCAGTACTTC.

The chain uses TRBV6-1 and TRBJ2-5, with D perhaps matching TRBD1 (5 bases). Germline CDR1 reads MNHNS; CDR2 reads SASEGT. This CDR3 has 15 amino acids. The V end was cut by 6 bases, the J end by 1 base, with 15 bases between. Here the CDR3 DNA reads TGTGCCAGCAGCCCTAAGGGGAAGACCCAAGAGACCCAGTACTTC. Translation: CASSPKGKTQETQYF.

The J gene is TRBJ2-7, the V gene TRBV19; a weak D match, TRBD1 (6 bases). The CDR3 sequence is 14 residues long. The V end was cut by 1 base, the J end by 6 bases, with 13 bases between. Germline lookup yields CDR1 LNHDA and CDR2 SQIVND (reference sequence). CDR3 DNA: TGTGCCAGTAGTATAGGACAGGCGTCCATCGAGCAGTACTTC. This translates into CASSIGQASIEQYF.

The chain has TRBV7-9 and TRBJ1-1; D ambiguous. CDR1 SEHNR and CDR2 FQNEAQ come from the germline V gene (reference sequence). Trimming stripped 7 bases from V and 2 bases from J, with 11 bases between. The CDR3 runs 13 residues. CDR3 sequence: CASKFGANTEAFF. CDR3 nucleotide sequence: TGTGCCAGCAAGTTTGGAGCTAACACTGAAGCTTTCTTT.

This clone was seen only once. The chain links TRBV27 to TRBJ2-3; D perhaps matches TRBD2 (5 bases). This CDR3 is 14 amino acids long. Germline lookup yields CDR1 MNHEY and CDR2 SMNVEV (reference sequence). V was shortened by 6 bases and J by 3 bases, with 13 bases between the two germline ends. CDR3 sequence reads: CASSLTRETDTQYF. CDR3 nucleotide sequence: TGTGCCAGCAGCCTGACTCGGGAAACAGATACGCAGTATTTT.

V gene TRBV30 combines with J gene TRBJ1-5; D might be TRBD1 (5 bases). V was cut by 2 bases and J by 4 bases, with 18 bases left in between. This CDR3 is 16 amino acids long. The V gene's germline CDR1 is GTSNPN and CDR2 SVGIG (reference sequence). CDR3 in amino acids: CAWSTTGGTGNQPQHF. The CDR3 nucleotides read TGTGCCTGGAGTACAACCGGGGGAACAGGTAATCAGCCCCAGCATTTT.

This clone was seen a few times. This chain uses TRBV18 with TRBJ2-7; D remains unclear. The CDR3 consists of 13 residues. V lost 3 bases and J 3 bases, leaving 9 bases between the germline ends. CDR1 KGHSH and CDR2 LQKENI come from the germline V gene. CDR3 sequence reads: CASSPSVNYEQYF. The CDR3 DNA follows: TGTGCCAGCTCACCCTCGGTCAACTACGAGCAGTACTTC.

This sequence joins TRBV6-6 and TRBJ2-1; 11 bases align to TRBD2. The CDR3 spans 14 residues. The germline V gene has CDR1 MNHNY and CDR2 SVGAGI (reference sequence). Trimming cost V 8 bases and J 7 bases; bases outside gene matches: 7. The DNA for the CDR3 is TGTGCCAGCTTAGTAGCGGGAGGGCTGAATGAGCAGTTCTTC. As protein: CASLVAGGLNEQFF.